This T cell receptor beta chain was captured in a study of blood T cell repertoires in COVID-19. Germline V gives CDR1 LGHNA, CDR2 YNFKEQ. Trimming took off 0 bases at V and 8 bases at J, with 7 bases between the two ends. The CDR3 covers 12 residues. Sequencing was performed with immunoSEQ multiplex PCR; in TCRdb, only in-frame clones are kept and a portion is missing. Among about 61,000 clones listed, approximately 87% were seen once. This chain links TRBV4-2 with TRBJ1-2; D uncertain. Specimen: peripheral blood. This clonotype originated in a human donor in a cohort sampled during active COVID-19. CDR3 loop: CASSQDLSGYTF. CDR3 coding DNA: TGTGCCAGCAGCCAAGATCTGAGCGGCTACACCTTC.